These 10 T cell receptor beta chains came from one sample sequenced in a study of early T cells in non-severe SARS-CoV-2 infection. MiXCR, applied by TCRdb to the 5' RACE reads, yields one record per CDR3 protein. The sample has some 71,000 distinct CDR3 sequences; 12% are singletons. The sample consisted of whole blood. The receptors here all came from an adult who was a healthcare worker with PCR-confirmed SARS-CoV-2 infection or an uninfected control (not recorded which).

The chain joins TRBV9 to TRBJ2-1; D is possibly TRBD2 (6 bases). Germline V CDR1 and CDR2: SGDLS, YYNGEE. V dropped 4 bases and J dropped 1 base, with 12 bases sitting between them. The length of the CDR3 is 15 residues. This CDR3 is CASSRSGPSYNEQFF. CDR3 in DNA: TGTGCCAGCAGCCGTAGCGGACCGTCCTACAATGAGCAGTTCTTC.

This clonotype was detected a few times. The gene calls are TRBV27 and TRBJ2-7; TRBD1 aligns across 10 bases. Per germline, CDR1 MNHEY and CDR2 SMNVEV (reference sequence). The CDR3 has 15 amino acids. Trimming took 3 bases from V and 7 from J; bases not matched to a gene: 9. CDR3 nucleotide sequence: TGTGCCAGCAGTTTCCTAGGACAGGGGGTCCAGGAGCAGTACTTC. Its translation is CASSFLGQGVQEQYF.

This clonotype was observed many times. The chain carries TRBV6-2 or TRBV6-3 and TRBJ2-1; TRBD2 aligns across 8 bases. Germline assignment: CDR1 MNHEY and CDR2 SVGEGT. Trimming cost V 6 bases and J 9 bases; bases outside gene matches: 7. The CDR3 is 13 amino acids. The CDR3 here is CASSPSGSREQFF. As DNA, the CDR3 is TGTGCCAGCAGCCCCAGCGGGAGCCGTGAGCAGTTCTTC.

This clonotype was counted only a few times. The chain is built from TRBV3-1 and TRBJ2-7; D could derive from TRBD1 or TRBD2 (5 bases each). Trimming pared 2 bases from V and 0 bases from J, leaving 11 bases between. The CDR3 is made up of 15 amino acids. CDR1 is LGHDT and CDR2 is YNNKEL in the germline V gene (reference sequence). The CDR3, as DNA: TGTGCCAGCAGCCAAACCCCGGGGACCTCCTACGAGCAGTACTTC. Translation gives CASSQTPGTSYEQYF.

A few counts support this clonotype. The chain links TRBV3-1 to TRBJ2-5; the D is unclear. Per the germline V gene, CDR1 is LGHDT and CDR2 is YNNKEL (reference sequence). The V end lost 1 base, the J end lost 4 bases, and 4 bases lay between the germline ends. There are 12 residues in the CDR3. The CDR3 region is CASSQVGETQYF. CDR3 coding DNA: TGTGCCAGCAGCCAAGTTGGAGAGACCCAGTACTTC.

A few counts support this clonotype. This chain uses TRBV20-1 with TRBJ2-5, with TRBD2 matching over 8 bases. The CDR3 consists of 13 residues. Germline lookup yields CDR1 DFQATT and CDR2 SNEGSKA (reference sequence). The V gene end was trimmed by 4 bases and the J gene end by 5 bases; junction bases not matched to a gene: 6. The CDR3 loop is CSATPGGLETQYF. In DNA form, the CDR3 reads TGCAGTGCTACCCCGGGGGGGCTCGAGACCCAGTACTTC.

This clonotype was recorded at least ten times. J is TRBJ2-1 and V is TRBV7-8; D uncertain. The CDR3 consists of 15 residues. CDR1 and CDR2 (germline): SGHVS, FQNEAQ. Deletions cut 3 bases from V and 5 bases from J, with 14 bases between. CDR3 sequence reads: CASSFRTYRDNEQFF. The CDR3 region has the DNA TGTGCCAGCAGCTTTAGAACGTACAGAGACAATGAGCAGTTCTTC.

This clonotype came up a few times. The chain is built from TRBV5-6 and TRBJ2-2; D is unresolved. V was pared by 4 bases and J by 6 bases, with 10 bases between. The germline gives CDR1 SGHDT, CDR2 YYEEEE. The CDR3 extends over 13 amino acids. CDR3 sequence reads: CASSPNGPGELFF. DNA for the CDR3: TGTGCCAGCAGCCCGAATGGGCCCGGGGAGCTGTTTTTT.

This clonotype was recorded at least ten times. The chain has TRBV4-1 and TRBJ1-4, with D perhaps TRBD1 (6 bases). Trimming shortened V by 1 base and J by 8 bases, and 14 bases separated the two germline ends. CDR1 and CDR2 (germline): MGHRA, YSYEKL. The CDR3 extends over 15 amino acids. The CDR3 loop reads CASSQGAAGEEKLFF. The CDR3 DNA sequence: TGCGCCAGCAGCCAAGGGGCGGCAGGGGAAGAAAAACTGTTTTTT.

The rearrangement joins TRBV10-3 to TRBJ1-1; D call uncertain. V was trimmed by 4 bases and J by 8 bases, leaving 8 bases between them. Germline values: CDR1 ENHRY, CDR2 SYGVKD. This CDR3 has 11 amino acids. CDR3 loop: CAISGQKEAFF. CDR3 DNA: TGTGCCATCAGTGGGCAGAAAGAAGCTTTCTTT.